These 19 T cell receptor beta chains share one sample of origin, sequenced in a study of technical replicates of blood from a handful of donors (dated by TCRdb to the late 2010s). Library creation used the immunoSEQ multiplex PCR assay. Here the immuneACCESS table is served through TCRdb, limited to in-frame sequences with V and J called. Missing clones are a known gap in these copies; in checked studies unresolved V genes cover under half, and the rest lacks a known reason. The sample has about 79,000 clones on record, 80% to 95% of them singletons. The ten largest clones take up over 0.35% of the sample. Specimen: T cells isolated from PBMCs. The receptors here all came from a human donor in good health. Some clones in this sample may be carry-over from other donors' samples.

The rearrangement links TRBV5-4 to TRBJ2-4; 9 nucleotides match TRBD2. This CDR3 has 16 amino acids. Germline CDR1 and CDR2: SGHNT and YYREEE (reference sequence). The V and J ends lost 4 bases and 3 bases, in that order; junction bases with no gene match: 8. The CDR3 DNA reads TGTGCCAGCAGCCAGTTAGCGGGAGAAGGCAAAAACATTCAGTACTTC. It yields the protein CASSQLAGEGKNIQYF.

About this clone: At one end the junction does not follow the germline gene, possibly because of a read error. The V and J genes are TRBV5-1 and TRBJ2-2, with 11 positions matching TRBD2. Germline assignment: CDR1 SGHRS and CDR2 YFSETQ. There are 16 residues in the CDR3. The DNA for the CDR3 is TGCGCCAGCAGATTGGGACTAGCGGATCTCACCGGGGAGCTGTTTTTT. Amino acids: CASRLGLADLTGELFF. Variable domain in full (rest from reference TRBV5-1 and TRBJ2-2): KAGVTQTPRYLIKTRGQQVTLSCSPISGHRSVSWYQQTPGQGLQFLFEYFSETQRNKGNFPGRFSGRQFSNSRSEMNVSTLELGDSALYLCASRLGLADLTGELFFGEGSRLTVL.

V is TRBV6-5 and J is TRBJ2-1; D is uncertain. Germline CDR1 and CDR2: MNHEY and SVGAGI. Between the trimmed V and J ends, which lost 5 bases and 7 bases, there was a span of 9 bases. CDR3 length equals 12 residues. The CDR3 DNA is TGTGCCAGCAGTGAACCAGGAAATGAGCAGTTCTTC. This translates into CASSEPGNEQFF.

The chain employs TRBV9 and TRBJ2-7; 9 bases agree with TRBD2. CDR1 and CDR2 from the germline V gene are SGDLS and YYNGEE. This CDR3 has 14 amino acids. V lost 4 bases to trimming and J lost 2 bases; unmatched junction nucleotides: 4. CDR3 DNA: TGTGCCAGCAGCCCAGGACTAGCGCCCTACGAGCAGTACTTC. Protein sequence: CASSPGLAPYEQYF.

This sequence joins TRBV27 and TRBJ1-2, with D perhaps matching TRBD1 (6 bases). Trimming removed 8 bases at V and 11 bases at J, with 18 bases between. Germline CDR1 MNHEY, CDR2 SMNVEV (reference sequence). This CDR3 spans 12 amino acids. CDR3 nucleotides: TGTGCCAGCGGACTCCGGGACACCTCGTACACCTTC. Its protein is CASGLRDTSYTF.

The chain recombines TRBV5-8 with TRBJ2-7; 10 nucleotides align to TRBD1. V lost 5 bases, J lost 3 bases, and 5 bases stayed unmatched. CDR1 SGHTS and CDR2 YDEGEE come from the germline V gene. This CDR3 is 14 amino acids long. CDR3 nucleotides: TGTGCCAGCAGTATCCGGGACAGGGGCTACGAGCAGTACTTC. This codes for CASSIRDRGYEQYF.

The sample holds one count of this clone. CDR3 nucleotides: TGTGCCTGGAGTATAGGGGGCGCCGACACTGAAGCTTTCTTT. Translation gives CAWSIGGADTEAFF. This chain joins TRBV30 and TRBJ1-1; 7 bases are a match to TRBD1. The germline gives CDR1 GTSNPN, CDR2 SVGIG (reference sequence). The CDR3 totals 14 residues. V lost 2 bases to trimming and J lost 3 bases; unmatched junction nucleotides: 6.

In its sample, this clone was seen a few times. This chain uses TRBV19 with TRBJ1-1; possibly TRBD1 for D (6 bases). Looked up from germline, CDR1 is LNHDA and CDR2 is SQIVND (reference sequence). The V end was cut by 8 bases, the J end by 0 bases, with 16 bases between. The CDR3 runs to 15 residues. CDR3 coding DNA: TGTGCCAGTTTTACTCCGGGACACATGAACACTGAAGCTTTCTTT. It yields the protein CASFTPGHMNTEAFF. The whole variable domain, filled in from reference TRBV19 and TRBJ1-1, reads DGGITQSPKYLFRKEGQNVTLSCEQNLNHDAMYWYRQDPGQGLRLIYYSQIVNDFQKGDIAEGYSVSREKKESFPLTVTSAQKNPTAFYLCASFTPGHMNTEAFFGQGTRLTVV.

The chain employs TRBV6-5 and TRBJ2-7; D might be TRBD1 (6 bases). This CDR3 comprises 15 residues. CDR1 MNHEY and CDR2 SVGAGI come from the germline V gene. Between the trimmed V and J ends, which lost 8 bases and 3 bases, there was a span of 20 bases. The CDR3 is CASGIPGTRYYEQYF. The CDR3 DNA reads TGTGCCAGCGGTATTCCCGGGACACGCTACTACGAGCAGTACTTC.

The J gene is TRBJ2-7, the V gene TRBV19, with TRBD2 matching 8 bases. Germline-derived CDR1 and CDR2 are LNHDA and SQIVND (reference sequence). Losses at the gene ends were 5 bases for V and 3 bases for J; bases not matched to a gene: 6. The CDR3 loop spans 14 amino acids. CDR3 amino acids: CASSPGGGFYEQYF. The CDR3 DNA reads as TGTGCCAGTAGTCCCGGGGGGGGCTTCTACGAGCAGTACTTC.

J is TRBJ2-7 and V is TRBV4-1; 10 nucleotides match TRBD2. The germline V gene encodes CDR1 MGHRA and CDR2 YSYEKL. V gave up 3 bases and J gave up 3 bases; unmatched junction bases: 5. This CDR3 contains 15 residues. CDR3 region: CASSQTSGRVYEQYF. The CDR3 DNA is TGCGCCAGCAGCCAGACTAGCGGGCGGGTCTACGAGCAGTACTTC.

The chain employs TRBV7-9 and TRBJ2-3, with 9 bases aligning to TRBD2. Trimming took 2 bases from V and 3 from J; bases not matched to a gene: 6. Per germline, CDR1 SEHNR and CDR2 FQNEAQ (reference sequence). CDR3 length equals 16 residues. Here the CDR3 DNA reads TGTGCCAGCAGCTTAAAACTAGCGGGCACAACAGATACGCAGTATTTT. This gives the protein CASSLKLAGTTDTQYF.

The genes are TRBV5-4 and TRBJ2-2, with 12 bases identical to TRBD2. The CDR3 runs 18 residues. The V and J ends lost 3 bases and 4 bases, in that order; junction bases with no gene match: 10. Germline V lookup: CDR1 SGHNT, CDR2 YYREEE (reference sequence). The CDR3 sequence is CASSSGLAGRTSTGELFF. CDR3 nucleotide sequence: TGTGCCAGCAGCTCGGGACTAGCGGGCCGTACGAGCACCGGGGAGCTGTTTTTT.

The chain is built from TRBV6-1 and TRBJ2-7; the D gene is possibly TRBD2 (5 bases). Germline-derived CDR1 and CDR2 are MNHNS and SASEGT. The CDR3 runs to 16 residues. Trimming took 2 bases from V and 7 from J, leaving 21 bases between them. Written as DNA, the CDR3 is TGTGCCAGCAGTGAAAGGAGAGCGGCCACTACCAGGGAGCAGTACTTC. Its protein product is CASSERRAATTREQYF.

This clone came up a few times. The chain has TRBV7-3 and TRBJ2-7, with D perhaps TRBD2 (5 bases). CDR3 length: 15 residues. Between the trimmed V and J ends, which lost 5 bases and 1 base, there was a span of 15 bases. The germline V gene encodes CDR1 SGHTA and CDR2 FQGTGA. The CDR3 spells CASSEWAGSSYEQYF. The CDR3 nucleotides are TGTGCCAGCAGCGAATGGGCGGGCTCTTCCTACGAGCAGTACTTC.

The chain combines TRBV12-5 with TRBJ2-7; 7 bases align to TRBD2. V lost 1 base to trimming and J lost 2 bases; unmatched junction nucleotides: 2. In germline, CDR1 is LGHNT, CDR2 FRNRAP. The CDR3 contains 14 residues. CDR3: CASGLGSGAYEQYF. In nucleotides, the CDR3 is TGTGCTAGTGGTTTGGGAAGCGGGGCCTACGAGCAGTACTTC.

The chain carries TRBV15 and TRBJ1-5; 7 bases are a match to TRBD1. This CDR3 contains 12 residues. CDR1 and CDR2 from the germline V gene are LNHNV and YYDKDF (reference sequence). V lost 0 bases and J lost 14; bases outside the gene matches: 4. The CDR3 DNA is TGTGCCACCAGCAGAGATCAGGGGGGAAAGCATTTT. Its protein is CATSRDQGGKHF.

The V and J genes are TRBV28 and TRBJ2-6, with D possibly being TRBD2 (6 bases). The CDR3 loop spans 19 amino acids. Germline CDR1 MDHEN, CDR2 SYDVKM. V was clipped by 5 bases and J by 0 bases, with 20 bases between them. The chain's CDR3 is CASSGVWGLPNSGANVLTF. CDR3 DNA sequence: TGTGCCAGCAGTGGCGTTTGGGGACTCCCTAACTCTGGGGCCAACGTCCTGACTTTC.

The chain carries TRBV10-3 and TRBJ2-3; TRBD2 agrees at 13 bases. Germline V gene data show CDR1 as ENHRY and CDR2 as SYGVKD. There are 15 residues in the CDR3. V shed 9 bases, J shed 4 bases, and the junction held 7 bases outside the gene matches. The CDR3 loop reads CAIYGLAGEADTQYF. CDR3 sequence (DNA): TGTGCCATTTACGGACTAGCGGGAGAAGCAGATACGCAGTATTTT.